One sample yielded the 19 T cell receptor beta chains listed below, sequenced in a study of shared clonotypes between healthy human individuals. Measured with immunoSEQ multiplex PCR; TCRdb has only the in-frame clones, and not every one. The table shows about 2,500,000 clones, with more than 90% occurring only once. Source material: naive CD4+ T cells sorted from blood. Specified subset: CD45RA+ positively selected. The receptors here all came from a man between 18 and 35 years old in good health.

The genes are TRBV21-1 and TRBJ2-3; the D call of TRBD1 is as the table states it, not checked on the DNA. TRBV21-1 is reported as a pseudogene. The CDR3 runs 16 residues. CDR3 sequence (DNA): TGTGCCAGCAGCGAGACCCGCGGGACAGGGCTAGATACGCAGTATTTT. Protein: CASSETRGTGLDTQYF.

The rearrangement links TRBV29-1 to TRBJ2-3; a weak D match, TRBD2 (5 bases). The V gene lost 5 bases and the J gene lost 5 bases, with 8 bases spanning the gap. CDR3 length: 11 residues. CDR1 and CDR2 from the germline V gene are SQVTM and ANQGSEA. For the CDR3, the DNA is TGCAGCGTTTTGGCGGGAGATACGCAGTATTTT. This codes for CSVLAGDTQYF.

The chain couples TRBV5-5 to TRBJ1-2; 7 bases line up with TRBD1. The germline V gene has CDR1 SGHKS and CDR2 YYEKEE (reference sequence). This CDR3 has 15 amino acids. Trimming removed 6 bases from V and 2 bases from J; junction bases left unmatched: 10. CDR3 nucleotide sequence: TGTGCCAGCACTGTGGAGGGACAGAAGAACTATGGCTACACCTTC. It codes for CASTVEGQKNYGYTF.

The gene calls are TRBV28 and TRBJ2-7; 9 positions agree with TRBD2. This CDR3 has 15 residues. The germline CDR1 and CDR2 sequences are MDHEN and SYDVKM. After removal of 3 bases from V and 2 bases from J, the junction contained 5 bases not matched to a gene. CDR3 nucleotides: TGTGCCAGCAGTTTCGTAGCGGGAGCCACCTACGAGCAGTACTTC. Translation: CASSFVAGATYEQYF.

A single count supports this clone. The chain uses TRBV14 and TRBJ2-3; TRBD2 agrees at 9 bases. This CDR3 region has 13 residues. Germline CDR1 is SGHDN and CDR2 is FVKESK. The ends lost 4 bases at V and 9 bases at J; junction bases unmatched: 5. Here the CDR3 DNA reads TGTGCCAGCAGCCCCTTGACTAGCGGCACGCAGTATTTT. It encodes CASSPLTSGTQYF. Full variable domain (rest looked up from reference TRBV14 and TRBJ2-3): EAGVTQFPSHSVIEKGQTVTLRCDPISGHDNLYWYRRVMGKEIKFLLHFVKESKQDESGMPNNRFLAERTGGTYSTLKVQPAELEDSGVYFCASSPLTSGTQYFGPGTRLTVL.

V usage is TRBV7-9 and J usage is TRBJ2-2; the D gene could be TRBD1 or TRBD2 (5 bases each). The CDR3 covers 15 residues. Trimming took off 8 bases at V and 2 bases at J, with 15 bases between the two ends. From germline, CDR1 is SEHNR and CDR2 FQNEAQ (reference sequence). The CDR3 DNA is TGTGCCAGCCTTCCGGGGCGGGTTAACACCGGGGAGCTGTTTTTT. Its protein product is CASLPGRVNTGELFF.

The chain joins TRBV5-1 to TRBJ2-3; D ambiguous. Deletions cut 5 bases from V and 0 bases from J, with 16 bases between. Germline V gene sequence: CDR1 SGHRS, CDR2 YFSETQ. CDR3 length: 16 residues. CDR3 bases: TGCGCCAGCAGGTCCGGGTATGGGGTTAGCACAGATACGCAGTATTTT. It translates to CASRSGYGVSTDTQYF. The entire variable domain, with the rest obtained from reference TRBV5-1 and TRBJ2-3, is as follows: KAGVTQTPRYLIKTRGQQVTLSCSPISGHRSVSWYQQTPGQGLQFLFEYFSETQRNKGNFPGRFSGRQFSNSRSEMNVSTLELGDSALYLCASRSGYGVSTDTQYFGPGTRLTVL.

The J gene is TRBJ2-5, the V gene TRBV14, with 10 bases that match TRBD2. Trimming at V came to 2 bases and at J to 2 bases, leaving 8 bases not matched to a gene. The CDR3 sequence is 17 residues long. Germline values: CDR1 SGHDN, CDR2 FVKESK. Written as DNA, the CDR3 is TGTGCCAGCAGCCAAAAACCGGGACTAGCGAGTCAAGAGACCCAGTACTTC. The encoded protein is CASSQKPGLASQETQYF.

The gene calls are TRBV2 and TRBJ2-5, with a tentative D call TRBD1 (5 bases). Germline CDR1 is SNHLY and CDR2 is FYNNEI. The V gene lost 7 bases and the J gene lost 2 bases, with 11 bases spanning the gap. CDR3 length equals 13 residues. CDR3 sequence reads: CASNMAGQETQYF. CDR3 sequence (DNA): TGTGCCAGCAACATGGCAGGGCAAGAGACCCAGTACTTC.

This clone was picked up one time. This rearrangement joins TRBV21-1 to TRBJ2-7. TRBV21-1 corresponds to a pseudogene. The CDR3 runs 12 residues. CDR3 sequence: CASSKGQYEQYF. The CDR3 DNA reads as TGTGCCAGCAGCAAAGGCCAATACGAGCAGTACTTC.

This clone was counted a single time. This chain joins TRBV28 and TRBJ2-7; 8 nucleotides line up with TRBD1. In germline, CDR1 is MDHEN, CDR2 SYDVKM. The CDR3 runs 14 residues. V shed 5 bases, J shed 1 base, and the junction held 4 bases outside the gene matches. CDR3 amino acids: CASSGTGSSYEQYF. The CDR3 nucleotides read TGTGCCAGCAGTGGGACAGGTTCGTCCTACGAGCAGTACTTC. The full variable domain, with the rest looked up from reference TRBV28 and TRBJ2-7, is DVKVTQSSRYLVKRTGEKVFLECVQDMDHENMFWYRQDPGLGLRLIYFSYDVKMKEKGDIPEGYSVSREKKERFSLILESASTNQTSMYLCASSGTGSSYEQYFGPGTRLTVT.

This clone was seen just once. V is TRBV30 and J is TRBJ1-6, with D hard to call. Germline loops: CDR1 GTSNPN, CDR2 SVGIG (reference sequence). The CDR3 loop spans 15 amino acids. V dropped 4 bases and J dropped 8 bases, with 18 bases sitting between them. CDR3 sequence (DNA): TGTGCCTGGAAATCCCTTGTATTTGGTGATTCACCCCTCCACTTT. The encoded protein is CAWKSLVFGDSPLHF.

This chain connects TRBV9 to TRBJ1-6, with a tentative D call TRBD1 (6 bases). V shed 4 bases and J shed 2 bases, with 10 bases lying between them. The CDR3 totals 15 residues. The germline gives CDR1 SGDLS, CDR2 YYNGEE. CDR3 coding DNA: TGTGCCAGCAGCACAGGGATCGCCTATAATTCACCCCTCCACTTT. This codes for CASSTGIAYNSPLHF.

The rearrangement joins TRBV11-2 to TRBJ2-5; no definite D call. V dropped 2 bases and J dropped 4 bases, with 11 bases sitting between them. The germline CDR1 and CDR2 sequences are SGHAT and FQNNGV. The CDR3 loop spans 14 amino acids. CDR3 coding DNA: TGTGCCAGCAGCTTAAGCGCAGGTATAGAGACCCAGTACTTC. This codes for CASSLSAGIETQYF.

CDR3 region: CASTGDRVHF. Here the CDR3 DNA reads TGTGCCAGCACAGGGGACAGGGTCCACTTT. The genes are TRBV28 and TRBJ1-6; 9 bases are shared with TRBD1. The CDR3 sequence is 10 residues long. Losses at the gene ends were 7 bases for V and 17 bases for J; bases not matched to a gene: 3. Germline CDR1 is MDHEN and CDR2 is SYDVKM. Full variable domain (missing parts from reference TRBV28 and TRBJ1-6): DVKVTQSSRYLVKRTGEKVFLECVQDMDHENMFWYRQDPGLGLRLIYFSYDVKMKEKGDIPEGYSVSREKKERFSLILESASTNQTSMYLCASTGDRVHFGNGTRLTVT.

This chain uses TRBV7-9 with TRBJ2-5; a possible D gene is TRBD2 (5 bases). With 2 bases removed from V and 3 bases from J, the gap between germline ends came to 13 bases. This CDR3 spans 15 amino acids. Per germline, CDR1 SEHNR and CDR2 FQNEAQ (reference sequence). CDR3 amino acids: CASSLTGSRKETQYF. CDR3 sequence (DNA): TGTGCCAGCAGCTTAACGGGATCACGAAAAGAGACCCAGTACTTC.

The chain links TRBV28 to TRBJ2-1, with 14 nucleotides matching TRBD2. The CDR3 sequence is 17 residues long. The V gene end was trimmed by 4 bases and the J gene end by 3 bases; junction bases not matched to a gene: 5. The V gene's germline CDR1 is MDHEN and CDR2 SYDVKM. In DNA, the CDR3 is TGTGCCAGCAGTTCTAGACTAGCGGGGGGGAGCTACAATGAGCAGTTCTTC. The encoded protein is CASSSRLAGGSYNEQFF.

The rearrangement uses TRBV5-1 and TRBJ2-7; 9 bases map to TRBD1. This CDR3 is 16 amino acids long. The germline V gene encodes CDR1 SGHRS and CDR2 YFSETQ. Trimming took 0 bases from V and 2 from J; bases not matched to a gene: 6. The CDR3 DNA reads TGCGCCAGCAGCTTGGGTTCGGGACAGGGAACCTACGAGCAGTACTTC. It translates to CASSLGSGQGTYEQYF.

A note on this clone: The identical CDR3 is also encoded by other nucleotide sequences in the sample. CDR3 sequence reads: CASRQEHYNSPLHF. The CDR3 DNA is TGTGCCAGTCGTCAGGAACATTATAATTCACCCCTCCACTTT. This chain links TRBV27 with TRBJ1-6; no clear D gene. Trimming stripped 9 bases from V and 4 bases from J, with 13 bases between. This CDR3 is built from 14 residues. CDR1 MNHEY and CDR2 SMNVEV come from the germline V gene (reference sequence).